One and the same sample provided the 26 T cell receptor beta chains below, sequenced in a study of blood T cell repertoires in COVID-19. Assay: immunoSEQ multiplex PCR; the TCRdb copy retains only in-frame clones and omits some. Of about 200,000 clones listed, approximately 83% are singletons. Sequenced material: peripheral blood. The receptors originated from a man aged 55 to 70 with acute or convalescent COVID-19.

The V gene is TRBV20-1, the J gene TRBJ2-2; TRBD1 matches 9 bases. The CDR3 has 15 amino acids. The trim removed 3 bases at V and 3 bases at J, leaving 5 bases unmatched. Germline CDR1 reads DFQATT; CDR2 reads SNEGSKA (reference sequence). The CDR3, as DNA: TGCAGTGCTAGTTGGGGACAGGGTCACACCGGGGAGCTGTTTTTT. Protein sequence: CSASWGQGHTGELFF.

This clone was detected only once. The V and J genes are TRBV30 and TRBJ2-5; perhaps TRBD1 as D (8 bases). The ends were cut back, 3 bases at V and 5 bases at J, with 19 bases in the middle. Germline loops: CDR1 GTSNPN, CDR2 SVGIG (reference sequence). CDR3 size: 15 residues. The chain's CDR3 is CAWRTGERDRETQYF. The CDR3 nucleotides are TGTGCCTGGAGGACAGGGGAGCGGGATAGGGAGACCCAGTACTTC.

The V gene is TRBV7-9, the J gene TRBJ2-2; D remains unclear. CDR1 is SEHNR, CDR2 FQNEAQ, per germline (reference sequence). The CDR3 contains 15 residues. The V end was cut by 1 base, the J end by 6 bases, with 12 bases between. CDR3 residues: CASSLDGIGAGELFF. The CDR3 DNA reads TGTGCCAGCAGCTTAGACGGCATCGGAGCCGGGGAGCTGTTTTTT.

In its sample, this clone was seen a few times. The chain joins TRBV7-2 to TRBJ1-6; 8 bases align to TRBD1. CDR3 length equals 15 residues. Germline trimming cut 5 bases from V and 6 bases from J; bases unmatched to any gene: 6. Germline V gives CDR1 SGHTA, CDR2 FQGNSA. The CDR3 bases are TGTGCCAGCAGCGGAAAGACAGGGGCTAATTCACCCCTCCACTTT. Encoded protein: CASSGKTGANSPLHF.

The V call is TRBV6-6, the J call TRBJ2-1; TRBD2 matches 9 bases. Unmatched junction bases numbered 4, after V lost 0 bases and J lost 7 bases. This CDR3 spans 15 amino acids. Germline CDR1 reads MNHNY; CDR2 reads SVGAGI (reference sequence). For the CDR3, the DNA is TGTGCCAGCAGTTACTCGCGGGAGGGCTGGAATGAGCAGTTCTTC. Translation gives CASSYSREGWNEQFF.

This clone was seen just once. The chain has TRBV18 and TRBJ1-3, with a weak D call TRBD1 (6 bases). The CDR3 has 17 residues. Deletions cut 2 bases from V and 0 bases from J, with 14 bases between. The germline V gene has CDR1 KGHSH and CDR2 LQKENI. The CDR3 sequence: CASSPLAGASSGNTIYF. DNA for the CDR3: TGTGCCAGCTCACCATTGGCAGGGGCGAGCTCTGGAAACACCATATATTTT.

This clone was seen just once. The chain's CDR3 is CASQGEVGTGELFF. The CDR3, as DNA: TGCGCCAGCCAGGGGGAAGTGGGCACCGGGGAGCTGTTTTTT. The genes are TRBV4-1 and TRBJ2-2; TRBD1 matches at 7 bases. Germline V gene sequence: CDR1 MGHRA, CDR2 YSYEKL. This CDR3 spans 14 amino acids. Germline trimming cut 8 bases from V and 4 bases from J; bases unmatched to any gene: 7.

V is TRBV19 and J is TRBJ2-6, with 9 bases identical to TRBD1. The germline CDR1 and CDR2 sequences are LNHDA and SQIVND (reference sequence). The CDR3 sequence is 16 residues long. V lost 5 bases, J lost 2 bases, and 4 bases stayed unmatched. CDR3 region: CASSLTGGTGANVLTF. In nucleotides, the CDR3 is TGTGCCAGTAGTTTGACAGGGGGGACTGGGGCCAACGTCCTGACTTTC.

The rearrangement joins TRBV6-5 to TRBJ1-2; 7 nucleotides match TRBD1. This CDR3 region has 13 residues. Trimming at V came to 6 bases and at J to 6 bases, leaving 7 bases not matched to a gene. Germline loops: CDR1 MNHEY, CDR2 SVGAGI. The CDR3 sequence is CASSEGALDGYTF. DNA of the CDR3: TGTGCCAGCAGCGAGGGGGCCCTAGATGGCTACACCTTC.

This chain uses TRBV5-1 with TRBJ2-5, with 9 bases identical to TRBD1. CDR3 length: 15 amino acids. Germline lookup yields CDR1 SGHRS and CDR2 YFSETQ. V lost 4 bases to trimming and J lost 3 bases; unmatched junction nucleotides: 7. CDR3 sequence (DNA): TGCGCCAGCAGCCACCGGGACAGGGCGGAAGAGACCCAGTACTTC. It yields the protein CASSHRDRAEETQYF.

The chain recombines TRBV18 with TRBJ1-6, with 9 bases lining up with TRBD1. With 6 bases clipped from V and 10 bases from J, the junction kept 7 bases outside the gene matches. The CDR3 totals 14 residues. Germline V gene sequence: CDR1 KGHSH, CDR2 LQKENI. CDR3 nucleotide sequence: TGTGCCAGCTCGGGGGACAGGGATACCTCACCCCTCCACTTT. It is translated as CASSGDRDTSPLHF.

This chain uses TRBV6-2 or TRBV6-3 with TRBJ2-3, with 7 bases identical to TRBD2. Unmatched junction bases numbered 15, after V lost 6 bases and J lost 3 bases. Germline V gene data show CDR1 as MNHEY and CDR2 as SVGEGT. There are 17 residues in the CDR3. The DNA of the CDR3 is TGTGCCAGCAGCCCTGGGTGGGGCGGGAGTAAGACAGATACGCAGTATTTT. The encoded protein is CASSPGWGGSKTDTQYF.

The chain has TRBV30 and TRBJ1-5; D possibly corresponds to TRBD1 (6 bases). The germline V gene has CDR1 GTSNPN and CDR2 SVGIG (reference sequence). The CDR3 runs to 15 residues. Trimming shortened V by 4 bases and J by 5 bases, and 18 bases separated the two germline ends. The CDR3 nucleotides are TGTGCCTGGACAGGTTCGGGGGGGCCCGATCAGCCCCAGCATTTT. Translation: CAWTGSGGPDQPQHF.

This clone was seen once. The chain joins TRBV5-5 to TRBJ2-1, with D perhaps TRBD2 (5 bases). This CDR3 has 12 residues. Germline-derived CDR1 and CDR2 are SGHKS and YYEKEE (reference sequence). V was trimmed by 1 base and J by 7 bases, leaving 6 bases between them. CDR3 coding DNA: TGTGCCAGCAGCTTGACGGGGAATGAGCAGTTCTTC. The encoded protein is CASSLTGNEQFF.

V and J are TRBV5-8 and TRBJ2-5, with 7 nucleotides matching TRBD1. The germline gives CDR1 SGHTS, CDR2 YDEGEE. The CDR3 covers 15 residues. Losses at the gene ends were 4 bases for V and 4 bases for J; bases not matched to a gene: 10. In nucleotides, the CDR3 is TGTGCCAGCAGCCCCGGCGACAGGGCGACAGAGACCCAGTACTTC. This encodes CASSPGDRATETQYF.

CDR3 region: CASSYSRTSGRSLFF. The DNA of the CDR3 is TGTGCCAGCAGTTACTCCAGGACTAGCGGGAGATCCCTGTTCTTC. The rearrangement uses TRBV6-2 or TRBV6-3 and TRBJ2-1, with 13 bases fitting TRBD2. The V gene end was trimmed by 0 bases and the J gene end by 15 bases; junction bases not matched to a gene: 8. The CDR3 contains 15 residues. Germline CDR1 and CDR2: MNHEY and SVGEGT.

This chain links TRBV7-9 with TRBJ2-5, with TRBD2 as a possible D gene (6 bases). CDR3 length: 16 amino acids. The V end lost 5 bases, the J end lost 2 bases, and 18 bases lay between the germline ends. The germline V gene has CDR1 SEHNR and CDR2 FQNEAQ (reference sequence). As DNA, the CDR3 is TGTGCCAGCAGCGGTGGGTATGGGGGGAGGCAAGAGACCCAGTACTTC. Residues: CASSGGYGGRQETQYF.

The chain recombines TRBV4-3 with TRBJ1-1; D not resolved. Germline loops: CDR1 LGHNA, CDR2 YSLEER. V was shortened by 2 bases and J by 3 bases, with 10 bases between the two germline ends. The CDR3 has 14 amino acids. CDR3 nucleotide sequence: TGCGCCAGCAGCCAATCGATCGGGTACACTGAAGCTTTCTTT. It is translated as CASSQSIGYTEAFF.

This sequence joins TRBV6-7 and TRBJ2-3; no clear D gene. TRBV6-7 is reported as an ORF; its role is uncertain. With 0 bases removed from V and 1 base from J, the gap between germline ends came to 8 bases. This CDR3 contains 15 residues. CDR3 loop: CASSYSRAGTDTQYF. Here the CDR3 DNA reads TGTGCCAGCAGTTACTCGAGAGCCGGCACAGATACGCAGTATTTT.

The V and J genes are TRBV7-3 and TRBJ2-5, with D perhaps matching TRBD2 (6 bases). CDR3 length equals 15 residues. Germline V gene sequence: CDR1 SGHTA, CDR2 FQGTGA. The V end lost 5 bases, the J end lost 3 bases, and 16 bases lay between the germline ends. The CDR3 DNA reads TGTGCCAGCAGCCAGGGACTTGGAATGGAAGAGACCCAGTACTTC. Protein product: CASSQGLGMEETQYF.

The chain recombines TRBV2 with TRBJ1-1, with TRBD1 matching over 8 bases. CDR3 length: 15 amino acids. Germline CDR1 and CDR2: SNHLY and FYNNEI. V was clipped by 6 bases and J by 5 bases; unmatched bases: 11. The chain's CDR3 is CASSLRGQGRTEAFF. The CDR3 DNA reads TGTGCCAGCAGCTTACGAGGACAGGGTAGGACTGAAGCTTTCTTT.

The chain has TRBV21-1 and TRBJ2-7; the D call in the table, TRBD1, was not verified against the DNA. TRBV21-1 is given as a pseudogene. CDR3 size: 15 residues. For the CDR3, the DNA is TGTGCCAGCAGACCGCCGGGACAGGGGAAATACGAGCAGTACTTC. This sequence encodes CASRPPGQGKYEQYF.

The CDR3 here is CASSRSGVAEQFF. Written as DNA, the CDR3 is TGTGCCAGCAGTCGATCGGGAGTGGCTGAGCAGTTCTTC. This sequence joins TRBV27 and TRBJ2-1, with a weak D call TRBD2 (6 bases). The CDR3 has 13 residues. CDR1 and CDR2 (germline): MNHEY, SMNVEV (reference sequence). Between the trimmed V and J ends, which lost 5 bases and 9 bases, there was a span of 14 bases.

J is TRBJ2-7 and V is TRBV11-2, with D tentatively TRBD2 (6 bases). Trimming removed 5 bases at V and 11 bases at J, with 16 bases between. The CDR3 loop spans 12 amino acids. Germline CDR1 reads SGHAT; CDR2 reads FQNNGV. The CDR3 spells CASSDRTGEEYF. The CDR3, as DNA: TGTGCCAGCAGCGATCGGACGGGGGAGGAGTACTTC.

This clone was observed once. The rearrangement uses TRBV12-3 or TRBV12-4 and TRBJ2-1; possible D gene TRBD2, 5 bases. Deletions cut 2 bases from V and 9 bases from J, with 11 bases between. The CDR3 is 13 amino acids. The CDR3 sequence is CASSLNPAVEQFF. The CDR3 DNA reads TGTGCCAGCAGTTTAAATCCAGCGGTTGAGCAGTTCTTC.

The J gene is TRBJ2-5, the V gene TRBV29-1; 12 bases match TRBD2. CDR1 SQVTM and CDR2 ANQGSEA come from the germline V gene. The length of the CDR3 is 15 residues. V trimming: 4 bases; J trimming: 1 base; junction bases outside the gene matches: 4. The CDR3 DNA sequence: TGCAGCGTTGTTGGACTAGCGGGATCCCAAGAGACCCAGTACTTC. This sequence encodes CSVVGLAGSQETQYF. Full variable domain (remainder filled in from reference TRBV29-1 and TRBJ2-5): SAVISQKPSRDICQRGTSLTIQCQVDSQVTMMFWYRQQPGQSLTLIATANQGSEATYESGFVIDKFPISRPNLTFSTLTVSNMSPEDSSIYLCSVVGLAGSQETQYFGPGTRLLVL.